These 15 T cell receptor beta chains share one sample of origin, sequenced in a study of blood T cells in healthy people across ages. For the second PCR, which ran for roughly 6 to 11 cycles, a sample-barcoded 5' primer and a J-beta primer mix were used. TCRdb re-called the 5' RACE reads through MiXCR, storing one row per CDR3 protein. The table has 1.4 million or so distinct CDR3 sequences, about 42% seen once. Material for sequencing was blood. The source of these receptors is a woman aged 18-35 years in good health.

On this clonotype itself: Compared with germline, one end of the junction differs, possibly owing to a read error. The chain joins TRBV10-3 to TRBJ2-1; D unclear. The CDR3 consists of 15 residues. The germline gives CDR1 ENHRY, CDR2 SYGVKD. The CDR3 DNA reads as TGTGCCACCAGTGAACCGGGCCGAGCCTACAATGAGCAGTTCTTC. This codes for CATSEPGRAYNEQFF.

This clonotype was recorded a few times. J is TRBJ1-2 and V is TRBV27; TRBD1 matches at 7 bases. CDR1 and CDR2 (germline): MNHEY, SMNVEV (reference sequence). V lost 6 bases to trimming and J lost 6 bases; unmatched junction nucleotides: 13. This CDR3 has 15 residues. The CDR3 DNA reads TGTGCCAGCAGCCCCAGTTCCGCGACAGGGCATGGCTACACCTTC. This encodes CASSPSSATGHGYTF.

In its sample, this clonotype was seen a few times. The J gene is TRBJ2-5, the V gene TRBV7-9, with 8 bases aligning to TRBD1. V shed 5 bases, J shed 0 bases, and the junction held 8 bases outside the gene matches. CDR3 size: 16 residues. Germline V lookup: CDR1 SEHNR, CDR2 FQNEAQ (reference sequence). The CDR3 loop reads CASSDWTGMYQETQYF. CDR3 nucleotides: TGTGCCAGCAGCGATTGGACAGGGATGTACCAAGAGACCCAGTACTTC.

The chain carries TRBV7-8 and TRBJ1-1; 10 nucleotides agree with TRBD1. CDR1 SGHVS and CDR2 FQNEAQ come from the germline V gene. CDR3 length equals 16 residues. V trimming: 1 base; J trimming: 4 bases; junction bases outside the gene matches: 6. CDR3 bases: TGTGCCAGCAGCTTAGAGGCCGGACAGGGGGGCACTGAAGCTTTCTTT. Translating it yields CASSLEAGQGGTEAFF.

The chain is built from TRBV15 and TRBJ2-1; D is perhaps TRBD2 (5 bases). V lost 0 bases to trimming and J lost 5 bases, with 11 bases between them. CDR1 is LNHNV, CDR2 YYDKDF, per germline (reference sequence). This CDR3 is 15 amino acids long. Written as DNA, the CDR3 is TGTGCCACCAGCAGAGACCGCGGGTTTAACAATGAGCAGTTCTTC. Amino acid sequence: CATSRDRGFNNEQFF.

This clonotype appeared a few times. The chain links TRBV20-1 to TRBJ2-1; TRBD1 matches at 9 bases. V lost 1 base to trimming and J lost 8 bases; unmatched junction nucleotides: 6. Germline assignment: CDR1 DFQATT and CDR2 SNEGSKA (reference sequence). This CDR3 comprises 14 residues. The CDR3 region has the DNA TGCAGTGCTAGAGCCGGGACAGGGCTCCATGAGCAGTTCTTC. It yields the protein CSARAGTGLHEQFF.

The chain employs TRBV11-2 and TRBJ2-7, with 8 bases matching TRBD1. CDR1 SGHAT and CDR2 FQNNGV come from the germline V gene. There are 14 residues in the CDR3. V was pared by 5 bases and J by 5 bases, with 8 bases of the junction left unmatched. CDR3: CASSLNRGSDEQYF. The DNA for the CDR3 is TGTGCCAGCAGCCTAAACAGGGGGTCCGACGAGCAGTACTTC.

A remark on this clonotype: This may arise from a read error, as a much more abundant clone is one base away. This sequence joins TRBV7-2 and TRBJ2-1, with 7 positions matching TRBD2. Germline CDR1 is SGHTA and CDR2 is FQGNSA. There are 15 residues in the CDR3. The DNA of the CDR3 is TGTGCCAGCGGGGGGGGAGCGGTCATTTACAATGGGCAGTTCTTC. Protein sequence: CASGGGAVIYNGQFF.

Comments on this clonotype: The junction departs from germline at one end; a sequencing error may be responsible. This chain joins TRBV4-1 and TRBJ1-5, with a weak D call TRBD1 (5 bases). The germline V gene has CDR1 MGHRA and CDR2 YSYEKL. This CDR3 is 14 amino acids long. Written as DNA, the CDR3 is TGCGCCAGCAGCCCCCTCCGGGGCAATCTGCCCCAGCATTTT. The encoded protein is CASSPLRGNLPQHF.

This clonotype turned up a few times. This chain connects TRBV7-2 to TRBJ2-7, with 9 bases fitting TRBD1. Germline V CDR1 and CDR2: SGHTA, FQGNSA. The CDR3 covers 15 residues. The V segment lost 1 base and the J segment 6 bases; nucleotides outside the gene matches: 7. The CDR3 loop is CASSLGGQGVLEQYF. CDR3 bases: TGTGCCAGCAGCTTAGGGGGACAGGGAGTTCTCGAGCAGTACTTC.

The genes are TRBV3-1 and TRBJ1-1, with TRBD1 matching over 7 bases. V was clipped by 0 bases and J by 5 bases; unmatched bases: 9. This CDR3 region has 16 residues. Germline values: CDR1 LGHDT, CDR2 YNNKEL (reference sequence). This chain's CDR3 is CASSQEAQGVRTEAFF. CDR3 bases: TGTGCCAGCAGCCAAGAAGCTCAGGGGGTACGGACTGAAGCTTTCTTT.

This CDR3 reads CASSISDQANYEQYF. CDR3 sequence (DNA): TGTGCCAGCTCAATCTCGGACCAAGCCAACTACGAGCAGTACTTC. This chain links TRBV18 with TRBJ2-7; no reliable D call. Between the trimmed V and J ends, which lost 5 bases and 3 bases, there was a span of 17 bases. CDR3 length: 15 residues. Germline loops: CDR1 KGHSH, CDR2 LQKENI. The full variable domain, completed using reference TRBV18 and TRBJ2-7, is NAGVMQNPRHLVRRRGQEARLRCSPMKGHSHVYWYRQLPEEGLKFMVYLQKENIIDESGMPKERFSAEFPKEGPSILRIQQVVRGDSAAYFCASSISDQANYEQYFGPGTRLTVT.

J is TRBJ2-7 and V is TRBV20-1; tentatively, D is TRBD1 or TRBD2 (5 bases each). This CDR3 is 17 amino acids long. From germline, CDR1 is DFQATT and CDR2 SNEGSKA (reference sequence). V was cut by 0 bases and J by 3 bases, with 21 bases left in between. CDR3 nucleotides: TGCAGTGCTAGAGATCGTCTCCGGGACGACTTACGCTACGAGCAGTACTTC. This sequence encodes CSARDRLRDDLRYEQYF.

The CDR3 region is CASSSELGSSYNEQFF. DNA of the CDR3: TGTGCCAGCAGCTCCGAACTAGGTAGCTCCTACAATGAGCAGTTCTTC. The chain is built from TRBV11-2 and TRBJ2-1, with D possibly matching TRBD2 (5 bases). The CDR3 is 16 residues long. Trimming took off 4 bases at V and 0 bases at J, with 13 bases between the two ends. Germline CDR1 is SGHAT and CDR2 is FQNNGV.

This clonotype showed up many times. The gene calls are TRBV4-2 and TRBJ1-2; D is undetermined. Germline CDR1 LGHNA, CDR2 YNFKEQ. This CDR3 has 13 amino acids. The germline V and J ends were trimmed by 1 base and 4 bases, with 7 bases remaining between them. The DNA of the CDR3 is TGTGCCAGCAGCCAAGGCGGGGTCTATGGCTACACCTTC. It is translated as CASSQGGVYGYTF.